This T cell receptor (beta chain) was recorded in a study of blood T cell repertoires in COVID-19. Whole-study context: T cells, B-cell-depleted T cells, or PBMCs provided the cDNA or gDNA that served as material.

Per the original methods: Researchers report that nucleated cell counts were estimated from reference gene primer amplification. TCRdb's copy holds only in-frame clones and misses some; the assay was immunoSEQ multiplex PCR. D and trimming were read from the DNA, whereas the V and J calls and clone size are those reported in that table. The sample includes fewer than 200,000 clones, around 81% of them seen just once. Sequenced sample: peripheral blood. The sequence was collected from a man in his 70s with active or convalescent COVID-19.

The CDR3 reads CAIKDRSSTDTQYF. In DNA form, the CDR3 reads TGTGCCATCAAGGACAGGTCAAGCACAGATACGCAGTATTTT. V and J are TRBV27 and TRBJ2-3; 7 bases are shared with TRBD1. J was trimmed by 0 bases and V by 10 bases; bases with no gene match: 7. CDR3 length equals 14 residues. Germline V gene sequence: CDR1 MNHEY, CDR2 SMNVEV (reference sequence).